A single sample is the source of the 26 T cell receptor beta chains below, sequenced in a study of regulatory T cells in long-lasting Graves disease. Indicated time point: newly diagnosed GD, antithyroid drugs for less than 3 months. After RNA was extracted from PBMCs, the TCR library was made from it. Construction of TCR beta libraries relied on iRepertoire HTBI primers and on Arm-PCR targeting CDR3 regions. TCRdb reprocessed the multiplex PCR reads with MiXCR, giving one entry per CDR3 protein. The sample lists 560,000 or so distinct CDR3 sequences, about 16% seen once, with about 12% in the top ten. These data also featured in a second study, about T cells in Graves' hyperthyroidism and ophthalmopathy.

The sample was peripheral blood mononuclear cells (PBMCs), taken at new diagnosis, from a patient treated with antithyroid drugs. Every receptor here comes from a man aged 18 to 29 with Graves disease.

The rearrangement uses TRBV10-2 and TRBJ1-5; no reliable D call. Germline loops: CDR1 WSHSY, CDR2 SAAADI. The CDR3 has 13 residues. V was pared by 3 bases and J by 6 bases, with 9 bases between. This CDR3 reads CASSERGFQPQHF. DNA for the CDR3: TGCGCCAGCAGTGAACGAGGGTTTCAGCCCCAGCATTTT.

The chain links TRBV3-1 to TRBJ1-6, with 9 bases lining up with TRBD1. Germline V gives CDR1 LGHDT, CDR2 YNNKEL (reference sequence). The CDR3 covers 15 residues. Trimming took 1 base from V and 7 from J; bases not matched to a gene: 2. The DNA of the CDR3 is TGTGCCAGCAGCCAAGGGGACAGGGAAAATTCACCCCTCCACTTT. Translating it yields CASSQGDRENSPLHF.

V usage is TRBV7-8 and J usage is TRBJ2-3; 8 nucleotides match TRBD2. V shed 4 bases and J 3 bases; nucleotides not matched to a gene: 9. The germline V gene has CDR1 SGHVS and CDR2 FQNEAQ. The length of the CDR3 is 16 residues. CDR3 bases: TGTGCCAGCAGCTCACGCCACGGACTAGCTACAGATACGCAGTATTTT. Protein: CASSSRHGLATDTQYF.

Many counts were recorded for this clonotype. The chain carries TRBV12-3 or TRBV12-4 and TRBJ1-5, with 8 bases aligning to TRBD1. Losses at the gene ends were 6 bases for V and 3 bases for J; bases not matched to a gene: 4. This CDR3 has 14 residues. CDR3 sequence reads: CASRAGGDNQPQHF. CDR3 coding DNA: TGTGCCAGCAGGGCAGGGGGCGACAATCAGCCCCAGCATTTT.

The table lists this clonotype with a count of one. The gene calls are TRBV20-1 and TRBJ2-1, with 7 bases fitting TRBD2. V shed 2 bases, J shed 0 bases, and the junction held 7 bases outside the gene matches. This CDR3 spans 16 amino acids. The germline gives CDR1 DFQATT, CDR2 SNEGSKA (reference sequence). Written as DNA, the CDR3 is TGCAGTGCTAGACATACTAGCGCGAGCTCCTACAATGAGCAGTTCTTC. Translated, it gives CSARHTSASSYNEQFF.

The CDR3 here is CASSGVGGPGRETQYF. In DNA, the CDR3 is TGCGCCAGCAGCGGAGTCGGGGGCCCGGGGAGGGAGACCCAGTACTTC. This chain joins TRBV5-1 and TRBJ2-5; D possibly uses TRBD1 or TRBD2 (6 bases each). The ends were cut back, 4 bases at V and 5 bases at J, with 21 bases in the middle. This CDR3 is 16 amino acids long. Germline CDR1 SGHRS, CDR2 YFSETQ. The entire variable domain, with the rest obtained from reference TRBV5-1 and TRBJ2-5, is as follows: KAGVTQTPRYLIKTRGQQVTLSCSPISGHRSVSWYQQTPGQGLQFLFEYFSETQRNKGNFPGRFSGRQFSNSRSEMNVSTLELGDSALYLCASSGVGGPGRETQYFGPGTRLLVL.

This clonotype was counted ten times or more. The CDR3 sequence is CASGGANNEQFF. The CDR3 bases are TGTGCCAGCGGTGGAGCGAACAATGAGCAGTTCTTC. J is TRBJ2-1 and V is TRBV12-3 or TRBV12-4; no reliable D call. The V end lost 8 bases, the J end lost 5 bases, and 10 bases lay between the germline ends. This CDR3 is 12 amino acids long.

This clonotype has at least ten counts. The chain has TRBV7-2 and TRBJ2-7; 7 bases are a match to TRBD2. Looked up from germline, CDR1 is SGHTA and CDR2 is FQGNSA. This CDR3 comprises 15 residues. V shed 1 base, J shed 3 bases, and the junction held 6 bases outside the gene matches. CDR3 sequence reads: CASSLEVAGDYEQYF. CDR3 nucleotide sequence: TGTGCCAGCAGCTTAGAGGTCGCGGGGGACTACGAGCAGTACTTC.

Many counts were recorded for this clonotype. V usage is TRBV27 and J usage is TRBJ2-3; 11 bases map to TRBD2. The CDR3 is 17 amino acids. Looked up from germline, CDR1 is MNHEY and CDR2 is SMNVEV (reference sequence). V was clipped by 5 bases and J by 0 bases; unmatched bases: 7. The CDR3 here is CASSLGLAVSSTDTQYF. CDR3 DNA: TGTGCCAGCAGTCTGGGACTAGCGGTCTCTAGCACAGATACGCAGTATTTT.

The rearrangement uses TRBV27 and TRBJ2-7, with 9 bases lining up with TRBD2. Per germline, CDR1 MNHEY and CDR2 SMNVEV (reference sequence). The length of the CDR3 is 14 residues. V was clipped by 3 bases and J by 6 bases; unmatched bases: 6. As DNA, the CDR3 is TGTGCCAGCAGTTTCCCGGGACTAGCTTCCGAGCAGTACTTC. Translated, it gives CASSFPGLASEQYF.

The sample holds a few counts of this clonotype. This chain links TRBV7-3 with TRBJ1-1, with a tentative D call TRBD1 (6 bases). Germline V CDR1 and CDR2: SGHTA, FQGTGA. The CDR3 has 15 residues. The V end lost 1 base, the J end lost 4 bases, and 13 bases lay between the germline ends. CDR3 sequence (DNA): TGTGCCAGCAGCTTAATTAGGGTAGGGGGCACTGAAGCTTTCTTT. Amino acids: CASSLIRVGGTEAFF.

The rearrangement uses TRBV12-3 or TRBV12-4 and TRBJ2-1; 7 bases line up with TRBD1. The CDR3 covers 15 residues. The J segment lost 0 bases and the V segment lost 7 bases, leaving 6 bases of the junction unmatched. CDR3 nucleotide sequence: TGTGCCAGCACCTTAGGGGGCCTCTCCTACAATGAGCAGTTCTTC. Amino acid sequence: CASTLGGLSYNEQFF.

The sample holds a few counts of this clonotype. The chain is built from TRBV19 and TRBJ1-5; D is undetermined. This CDR3 contains 15 residues. V lost 2 bases and J 4 bases, leaving 12 bases between the germline ends. The germline V gene has CDR1 LNHDA and CDR2 SQIVND (reference sequence). In DNA, the CDR3 is TGTGCCAGTAGTATACAGGCGGGCCCTAATCAGCCCCAGCATTTT. Protein product: CASSIQAGPNQPQHF.

CDR3 protein: CSASSQGSVPEAFF. DNA for the CDR3: TGCAGTGCTAGCTCGCAGGGCTCCGTACCTGAAGCTTTCTTT. The chain is built from TRBV20-1 and TRBJ1-1, with D maybe TRBD1 (5 bases). Germline values: CDR1 DFQATT, CDR2 SNEGSKA (reference sequence). Trimming pared 3 bases from V and 6 bases from J, leaving 17 bases between. The CDR3 sequence is 14 residues long.

The chain couples TRBV20-1 to TRBJ2-3, with 7 positions matching TRBD2. V was pared by 0 bases and J by 2 bases, with 8 bases of the junction left unmatched. Germline V gene data show CDR1 as DFQATT and CDR2 as SNEGSKA (reference sequence). CDR3 length equals 16 residues. CDR3 residues: CSARDRLAFNTDTQYF. CDR3 in DNA: TGCAGTGCTAGAGATCGACTAGCCTTCAACACAGATACGCAGTATTTT.

This clonotype was detected only a few times. The CDR3 DNA follows: TGTGCCAGCAGCCCACCCCGTCGCGGGAGAGGAGATACGCAGTATTTT. It encodes CASSPPRRGRGDTQYF. The chain uses TRBV11-3 and TRBJ2-3; TRBD2 matches at 7 bases. The germline CDR1 and CDR2 sequences are SGHNT and YENEEA. The CDR3 loop spans 16 amino acids. With V trimmed by 5 bases and J by 5 bases, 13 bases remained unmatched. The variable domain in full, completed from reference TRBV11-3 and TRBJ2-3, reads EAGVVQSPRYKIIEKKQPVAFWCNPISGHNTLYWYLQNLGQGPELLIRYENEEAVDDSQLPKDRFSAERLKGVDSTLKIQPAELGDSAVYLCASSPPRRGRGDTQYFGPGTRLTVL.

Many counts were recorded for this clonotype. The chain combines TRBV7-3 with TRBJ2-1; 11 bases align to TRBD1. This CDR3 contains 16 residues. From germline, CDR1 is SGHTA and CDR2 FQGTGA. V trimming: 0 bases; J trimming: 7 bases; junction bases outside the gene matches: 5. The CDR3 coding sequence is TGTGCCAGCAGCTTAACGGGACAGGGGGATTTTAATGAGCAGTTCTTC. Translation gives CASSLTGQGDFNEQFF.

The V gene is TRBV7-9, the J gene TRBJ2-3; 9 nucleotides align to TRBD2. Germline V gene sequence: CDR1 SEHNR, CDR2 FQNEAQ (reference sequence). J was trimmed by 2 bases and V by 4 bases; bases with no gene match: 7. The CDR3 spans 16 residues. The CDR3 sequence: CASSYELAGSTDTQYF. DNA of the CDR3: TGTGCCAGCAGCTACGAACTAGCGGGTTCCACAGATACGCAGTATTTT.

This clonotype was seen more than once but under ten times. The chain employs TRBV2 and TRBJ2-4, with TRBD1 identical over 8 bases. Looked up from germline, CDR1 is SNHLY and CDR2 is FYNNEI. The CDR3 length is 14 residues. Losses at the gene ends were 2 bases for V and 8 bases for J; bases not matched to a gene: 5. CDR3 sequence: CASSEMSGGHIQYF. CDR3 bases: TGTGCCAGCAGTGAAATGTCAGGGGGCCACATTCAGTACTTC.

In its sample, this clonotype was seen many times. This sequence joins TRBV6-1 and TRBJ2-3, with D hard to call. V lost 4 bases, J lost 5 bases, and 10 bases lay in between. Germline V CDR1 and CDR2: MNHNS, SASEGT. The CDR3 has 13 amino acids. The CDR3 bases are TGTGCCAGCAGTGGACCGATGCAAGATACGCAGTATTTT. Translating gives CASSGPMQDTQYF.

The sample holds one count of this clonotype. The chain carries TRBV6-5 and TRBJ1-1; the D is unclear. From germline, CDR1 is MNHEY and CDR2 SVGAGI. Trimming cost V 0 bases and J 0 bases, with 5 bases left between them. The CDR3 contains 14 residues. The CDR3 DNA reads TGTGCCAGCAGTTACTCGATCGTGAACACTGAAGCTTTCTTT. Its protein is CASSYSIVNTEAFF.

The chain is built from TRBV30 and TRBJ2-3; TRBD2 might be the D (6 bases). Germline V gene sequence: CDR1 GTSNPN, CDR2 SVGIG (reference sequence). There are 14 residues in the CDR3. V was clipped by 3 bases and J by 0 bases, with 10 bases between them. The DNA for the CDR3 is TGTGCCTGGAGCACGGGACTTAGCACAGATACGCAGTATTTT. Amino acid sequence: CAWSTGLSTDTQYF.

This clonotype was counted only a few times. The chain uses TRBV19 and TRBJ1-1; TRBD1 matches 9 bases. Germline V gene data show CDR1 as LNHDA and CDR2 as SQIVND (reference sequence). This CDR3 contains 13 residues. V was clipped by 8 bases and J by 2 bases; unmatched bases: 3. CDR3 residues: CASRDRDNTEAFF. Written as DNA, the CDR3 is TGTGCCAGTCGGGACAGGGATAACACTGAAGCTTTCTTT.

The sample holds many counts of this clonotype. The chain recombines TRBV2 with TRBJ1-2; D gene uncertain. From germline, CDR1 is SNHLY and CDR2 FYNNEI. There are 13 residues in the CDR3. V lost 0 bases, J lost 4 bases, and 6 bases lay in between. The CDR3 DNA reads as TGTGCCAGCAGTGAAGCAGGAGCCTATGGCTACACCTTC. It is translated as CASSEAGAYGYTF.

Of note for this clonotype: A read error may account for a junction end that differs from germline. The chain carries TRBV3-1 and TRBJ2-3; the match to TRBD2 covers 8 bases. CDR1 LGHDT and CDR2 YNNKEL come from the germline V gene (reference sequence). The CDR3 is 16 residues long. The CDR3 spells CASGQGGLAATDTQCF. The CDR3 DNA follows: TGTGCCAGCGGCCAAGGAGGACTAGCTGCAACAGATACGCAGTGTTTT.

The sample holds many counts of this clonotype. The chain employs TRBV12-3 or TRBV12-4 and TRBJ2-5; TRBD2 agrees at 12 bases. There are 15 residues in the CDR3. The trim removed 5 bases at V and 5 bases at J, leaving 6 bases unmatched. CDR3 sequence reads: CASSETSGSGETQYF. CDR3 bases: TGTGCCAGCAGTGAGACTAGCGGGAGTGGGGAGACCCAGTACTTC.